The 9 T cell receptor beta chains given below trace back to one sample, sequenced in a study of shared clonotypes between healthy human individuals. Here immunoSEQ multiplex PCR was the method, and the copy in TCRdb shows in-frame clones only, minus some. This sample has about 2.4 million clones; more than 80% occur once, and the top ten carry roughly 0.15%. Specimen: naive CD4+ T cells sorted from blood. Indicated subset: CD45RA+ positively selected. Receptors were obtained from a young man in good health.

The chain employs TRBV10-3 and TRBJ2-3; D remains unclear. The CDR3 is 16 residues long. Germline CDR1 reads ENHRY; CDR2 reads SYGVKD. V dropped 0 bases and J dropped 4 bases, with 14 bases sitting between them. The CDR3 sequence: CAISESKLGRADTQYF. CDR3 bases: TGTGCCATCAGTGAGTCAAAACTCGGCCGGGCAGATACGCAGTATTTT.

The V gene is TRBV9, the J gene TRBJ2-1; 7 bases map to TRBD2. Trimming at V came to 0 bases and at J to 7 bases, leaving 10 bases not matched to a gene. CDR1 and CDR2 (germline): SGDLS, YYNGEE. This CDR3 contains 16 residues. The DNA for the CDR3 is TGTGCCAGCAGCGTAGCGGGGAGCGGGGCTGTGAATGAGCAGTTCTTC. Its translation: CASSVAGSGAVNEQFF.

This clone came up once. The gene calls are TRBV10-1 and TRBJ1-2; TRBD1 might be the D (5 bases). Germline CDR1 reads WNHNN; CDR2 reads SYGVQD (reference sequence). Trimming stripped 10 bases from V and 0 bases from J, with 21 bases between. The CDR3 has 16 residues. CDR3 loop: CATALGGPRANYGYTF. In DNA, the CDR3 is TGCGCCACGGCCTTGGGGGGACCCAGAGCTAACTATGGCTACACCTTC.

The rearrangement links TRBV19 to TRBJ2-7; 7 nucleotides match TRBD2. Per germline, CDR1 LNHDA and CDR2 SQIVND (reference sequence). Trimming cost V 3 bases and J 0 bases; bases outside gene matches: 8. The CDR3 loop spans 16 amino acids. CDR3 sequence reads: CASSIGPSGSSYEQYF. The CDR3 DNA reads as TGTGCCAGTAGTATTGGGCCTAGCGGTAGCTCCTACGAGCAGTACTTC.

The chain links TRBV19 to TRBJ1-4; D uncertain. Per the germline V gene, CDR1 is LNHDA and CDR2 is SQIVND (reference sequence). Trimming pared 5 bases from V and 5 bases from J, leaving 12 bases between. This CDR3 spans 14 amino acids. Written as DNA, the CDR3 is TGTGCCAGTAGTTTTGGTGGCCCAAATGAAAAACTGTTTTTT. Translating gives CASSFGGPNEKLFF.

A remark on this clone: Other DNA variants within this sample encode the same CDR3. The chain recombines TRBV2 with TRBJ1-2, with D uncertain. CDR3 length: 13 residues. V was trimmed by 5 bases and J by 2 bases, leaving 9 bases between them. CDR1 is SNHLY and CDR2 is FYNNEI in the germline V gene. For the CDR3, the DNA is TGTGCCAGCAGTCCCGACGGGAACTATGGCTACACCTTC. It is translated as CASSPDGNYGYTF.

The chain carries TRBV5-1 and TRBJ2-2; D gene unclear. Trimming cost V 4 bases and J 6 bases, with 10 bases left between them. The CDR3 is made up of 13 amino acids. Germline V CDR1 and CDR2: SGHRS, YFSETQ. The CDR3 nucleotides read TGCGCCAGCAGCATTGCTACGGCCGGGGAGCTGTTTTTT. It codes for CASSIATAGELFF.

The chain employs TRBV27 and TRBJ2-1; the match to TRBD2 covers 7 bases. Germline V gene lookup returns CDR1 MNHEY and CDR2 SMNVEV (reference sequence). This CDR3 contains 13 residues. Trimming took 7 bases from V and 10 from J; bases not matched to a gene: 10. CDR3 bases: TGTGCCAGCACCCGAGGGGAGGGTTGGGAGCAGTTCTTC. Protein: CASTRGEGWEQFF.

The table lists this clone with a count of one. V and J are TRBV28 and TRBJ2-7; TRBD1 is a possible D gene (6 bases). CDR3 length: 15 residues. The germline V gene has CDR1 MDHEN and CDR2 SYDVKM. The germline V and J ends were trimmed by 6 bases and 0 bases, with 15 bases remaining between them. The CDR3 is CASSLGWDNSYEQYF. The CDR3 DNA reads TGTGCCAGCAGCTTGGGATGGGACAACTCCTACGAGCAGTACTTC.